These T cell receptor beta chains were read from a single sample in a study of shared clonotypes between healthy human individuals. The repertoire was sequenced with immunoSEQ multiplex PCR; TCRdb's copy has only in-frame clones and lacks some. The sample has over 850,000 clones, about 80% seen once. Sequencing used memory CD4+ T cells from PBMCs. Every receptor here comes from a young man in good health. Some clones in this sample may be carry-over from other donors' samples. Each CDR3 is given with its conserved first and last residue. The D gene is left open where the match is weak. Clone size is not always given. Where it is, it says once, few, many or a class for expanded clones.

J: TRBJ2-3
V: TRBV18
D: NA
size: many
CDR3: CASSPRTFTDTQYF
DNA: TGTGCCAGCTCACCCAGGACCTTCACAGATACGCAGTATTTT

J: TRBJ2-3
V: TRBV2
D: TRBD2
size: NA
CDR3: CASSEALRGGSSTDTQYF
DNA: TGTGCCAGCAGTGAAGCGCTTCGGGGCGGGAGTAGCACAGATACGCAGTATTTT

J: TRBJ1-4
V: TRBV5-4
D: NA
size: NA
CDR3: CASSPSSGRAEKLFF
DNA: TGTGCCAGCAGCCCCTCCTCAGGCAGGGCTGAAAAACTGTTTTTT

J: TRBJ2-7
V: TRBV18
D: NA
size: NA
CDR3: CASSPLVSYEQYF
DNA: TGTGCCAGCTCACCGTTGGTCTCCTACGAGCAGTACTTC

J: TRBJ1-5
V: TRBV7-2
D: NA
size: NA
CDR3: CASSPQGNQPQHF
DNA: TGTGCCAGCAGCCCCCAGGGCAATCAGCCCCAGCATTTT

J: TRBJ2-7
V: TRBV23-1
D: NA
size: once
CDR3: CASSLALPIGGGSEQYF
DNA: TGCGCCAGCAGTCTGGCATTGCCAATAGGGGGGGGCTCCGAGCAGTACTTC

J: TRBJ1-5
V: TRBV12-5
D: TRBD1
size: NA
CDR3: CASGGQMKSNQPQHF
DNA: TGTGCTAGTGGGGGACAGATGAAAAGCAATCAGCCCCAGCATTTT

J: TRBJ1-1
V: TRBV6-6
D: NA
size: few
CDR3: CASSWDRVNTEAFF
DNA: TGTGCCAGCAGCTGGGACCGGGTGAACACTGAAGCTTTCTTT

J: TRBJ2-7
V: TRBV4-2
D: NA
size: NA
CDR3: CASSRTAVYEQYF
DNA: TGTGCCAGCAGCCGGACTGCTGTGTACGAGCAGTACTTC

J: TRBJ2-3
V: TRBV7-8
D: NA
size: NA
CDR3: CASSLDPGEFTDTQYF
DNA: TGTGCCAGCAGCTTAGATCCAGGAGAATTCACAGATACGCAGTATTTT

J: TRBJ1-1
V: TRBV11-1
D: NA
size: once
CDR3: CASSLGRGNTEAFF
DNA: TGTGCCAGCAGCTTGGGTCGCGGGAACACTGAAGCTTTCTTT

J: TRBJ2-1
V: TRBV28
D: TRBD2
size: NA
CDR3: CASSLTGTSGRYEQFF
DNA: TGTGCCAGCAGTTTAACCGGGACTAGCGGGAGATATGAGCAGTTCTTC

J: TRBJ2-1
V: TRBV30
D: NA
size: NA
CDR3: CAWSVLSDNEQFF
DNA: TGTGCCTGGAGTGTACTGTCAGACAATGAGCAGTTCTTC

J: TRBJ2-4
V: TRBV7-9
D: NA
size: NA
CDR3: CARQLGGVTLWNIQYF
DNA: TGTGCCAGACAGCTTGGAGGGGTAACCCTCTGGAACATTCAGTACTTC

J: TRBJ1-1
V: TRBV5-1
D: NA
size: NA
CDR3: CASSLAGERAFF
DNA: TGCGCCAGCAGCTTGGCAGGGGAGCGAGCTTTCTTT

J: TRBJ2-2
V: TRBV29-1
D: NA
size: NA
CDR3: CSVERGYNTGELFF
DNA: TGCAGCGTTGAAAGAGGTTACAACACCGGGGAGCTGTTTTTT

J: TRBJ2-4
V: TRBV19
D: NA
size: NA
CDR3: CASSMSHLKNIQYF
DNA: TGTGCCAGTAGTATGTCTCACCTCAAAAACATTCAGTACTTC

J: TRBJ2-1
V: TRBV28
D: TRBD2
size: NA
CDR3: CASSLTMTSGRGNEQFF
DNA: TGTGCCAGCAGTCTGACCATGACTAGCGGGAGGGGCAATGAGCAGTTCTTC

J: TRBJ2-2
V: TRBV11-2
D: NA
size: once
CDR3: CASSLVGGARTGELFF
DNA: TGTGCCAGCAGCTTAGTTGGGGGAGCCCGGACCGGGGAGCTGTTTTTT

J: TRBJ2-5
V: TRBV30
D: NA
size: NA
CDR3: CARDNRRGGTQYF
DNA: TGTGCCCGGGACAATAGACGAGGGGGGACCCAGTACTTC

J: TRBJ2-5
V: TRBV15
D: NA
size: NA
CDR3: CATAPGSRETQYF
DNA: TGTGCCACGGCCCCGGGATCTCGAGAGACCCAGTACTTC

J: TRBJ2-5
V: TRBV5-1
D: NA
size: NA
CDR3: CASSGNSGRQETQYF
DNA: TGCGCCAGCAGCGGGAATAGCGGACGCCAAGAGACCCAGTACTTC

J: TRBJ2-1
V: TRBV2
D: NA
size: NA
CDR3: CASSEEGGGQFF
DNA: TGTGCCAGCAGTGAAGAGGGAGGGGGGCAGTTCTTC

J: TRBJ1-5
V: TRBV30
D: NA
size: NA
CDR3: CAWSVQGNRRQPQHF
DNA: TGTGCCTGGAGTGTTCAGGGGAACAGGAGACAGCCCCAGCATTTT

J: TRBJ1-4
V: TRBV30
D: TRBD1
size: few
CDR3: CALNRGVFEKLFF
DNA: TGTGCCTTAAACAGGGGGGTCTTTGAAAAACTGTTTTTT

J: TRBJ1-5
V: TRBV28
D: NA
size: NA
CDR3: CASSLFGQGGTQPQHF
DNA: TGTGCCAGCAGTTTATTTGGTCAGGGAGGAACTCAGCCCCAGCATTTT

J: TRBJ2-1
V: TRBV7-3
D: TRBD2
size: NA
CDR3: CASSFGGSSGNEQFF
DNA: TGTGCCAGCAGCTTTGGCGGGTCTAGCGGTAATGAGCAGTTCTTC

J: TRBJ1-1
V: TRBV18
D: NA
size: NA
CDR3: CASSLSQGTGRTMNTEAFF
DNA: TGTGCCAGCTCCCTTTCTCAGGGAACAGGGCGCACTATGAACACTGAAGCTTTCTTT

J: TRBJ2-2
V: TRBV5-8
D: TRBD2
size: many
CDR3: CASSLRLAGTLGTGELFF
DNA: TGTGCCAGCAGCTTGCGACTAGCGGGGACCTTGGGCACCGGGGAGCTGTTTTTT

J: TRBJ2-1
V: TRBV19
D: TRBD1
size: NA
CDR3: CASRGTEFYNEQFF
DNA: TGTGCCAGTAGAGGGACAGAGTTCTACAATGAGCAGTTCTTC

J: TRBJ2-5
V: TRBV15
D: TRBD1
size: NA
CDR3: CATSSSRGSWETQYF
DNA: TGTGCCACCAGCAGTAGCAGGGGGAGTTGGGAGACCCAGTACTTC

J: TRBJ2-1
V: TRBV7-8
D: TRBD2
size: NA
CDR3: CASSSSTSGGYNEQFF
DNA: TGTGCCAGCAGCTCCTCGACTAGCGGAGGGTACAATGAGCAGTTCTTC

J: TRBJ2-7
V: TRBV29-1
D: TRBD1
size: NA
CDR3: CSVGTGGVRAYEQYF
DNA: TGCAGCGTAGGGACAGGGGGGGTGAGGGCCTACGAGCAGTACTTC

J: TRBJ1-4
V: TRBV6-1
D: NA
size: few
CDR3: CASSEGVANEKLFF
DNA: TGTGCCAGCAGTGAAGGGGTGGCTAATGAAAAACTGTTTTTT

J: TRBJ2-7
V: TRBV4-2
D: TRBD2
size: NA
CDR3: CASSQPQSGSGPYEQYF
DNA: TGTGCCAGCAGCCAACCTCAGAGCGGGAGTGGTCCCTACGAGCAGTACTTC

J: TRBJ1-1
V: TRBV5-1
D: TRBD1
size: NA
CDR3: CASSLSPRQGDTEAFF
DNA: TGCGCCAGCAGCTTGAGCCCACGACAGGGAGACACTGAAGCTTTCTTT

J: TRBJ1-5
V: TRBV19
D: NA
size: NA
CDR3: CASSWQGRPDQPQHF
DNA: TGTGCCAGTAGCTGGCAAGGCAGACCCGACCAGCCCCAGCATTTT

J: TRBJ2-7
V: TRBV7-9
D: NA
size: NA
CDR3: CASSLDHSYEQYF
DNA: TGTGCCAGCAGCTTAGACCATTCCTACGAGCAGTACTTC

J: TRBJ2-1
V: TRBV5-1
D: NA
size: NA
CDR3: CASSSDPMGLNEQFF
DNA: TGCGCCAGCAGCTCCGACCCAATGGGCCTCAATGAGCAGTTCTTC

J: TRBJ1-2
V: TRBV19
D: NA
size: NA
CDR3: CASSWAGEYGYTF
DNA: TGTGCCAGTAGTTGGGCAGGGGAATATGGCTACACCTTC

J: TRBJ1-4
V: TRBV5-1
D: TRBD1
size: NA
CDR3: CASTRTGATNEKLFF
DNA: TGCGCCAGCACGAGAACAGGGGCGACTAATGAAAAACTGTTTTTT

J: TRBJ2-5
V: TRBV9
D: NA
size: NA
CDR3: CASSGREGIGETQYF
DNA: TGTGCCAGCAGCGGGCGAGAGGGGATTGGGGAGACCCAGTACTTC

J: TRBJ1-2
V: TRBV5-1
D: TRBD1
size: NA
CDR3: CASSRARDSLTLANYGYTF
DNA: TGCGCCAGCAGCAGGGCCCGGGACAGCCTGACGCTAGCTAACTATGGCTACACCTTC

J: TRBJ1-4
V: TRBV27
D: NA
size: NA
CDR3: CASSHPTSGSRNEKLFF
DNA: TGTGCCAGCAGTCACCCTACTTCCGGGTCGAGGAACGAAAAACTGTTTTTT

J: TRBJ2-3
V: TRBV7-2
D: NA
size: NA
CDR3: CASSLVYTSTDTQYF
DNA: TGTGCCAGCAGCTTAGTTTACACTAGCACAGATACGCAGTATTTT

J: TRBJ2-1
V: TRBV18
D: TRBD2
size: NA
CDR3: CASSPNWLAALYNEQFF
DNA: TGTGCCAGCTCACCTAACTGGCTAGCGGCCTTATACAATGAGCAGTTCTTC

J: TRBJ2-1
V: TRBV5-4
D: NA
size: once
CDR3: CASSSGGGGGYNEQFF
DNA: TGTGCCAGCAGCTCCGGTGGCGGCGGAGGGTACAATGAGCAGTTCTTC

J: TRBJ2-3
V: TRBV19
D: NA
size: NA
CDR3: CASKTASTDTQYF
DNA: TGTGCCAGCAAAACAGCTAGCACAGATACGCAGTATTTT

J: TRBJ2-3
V: TRBV5-1
D: NA
size: once
CDR3: CASSFRSSALTDTQYF
DNA: TGCGCCAGCAGCTTTCGGTCTAGCGCACTAACAGATACGCAGTATTTT

J: TRBJ1-5
V: TRBV28
D: NA
size: NA
CDR3: CASSSLQVAIGQPQHF
DNA: TGTGCCAGCAGTTCCTTACAGGTGGCCATCGGTCAGCCCCAGCATTTT

J: TRBJ2-7
V: TRBV15
D: NA
size: NA
CDR3: CATSREIYEQYF
DNA: TGTGCCACCAGCAGAGAGATCTACGAGCAGTACTTC

J: TRBJ2-5
V: TRBV28
D: NA
size: NA
CDR3: CATPRGGKGETQYF
DNA: TGTGCCACCCCGAGGGGCGGGAAAGGGGAGACCCAGTACTTC